This TCR beta chain is drawn from a study of identifying expanded T cells in peripheral blood. From germline, CDR1 is KGHSH and CDR2 LQKENI. This CDR3 is built from 17 residues. V was shortened by 0 bases and J by 2 bases, with 14 bases between the two germline ends. Libraries were prepared by immunoSEQ multiplex PCR; TCRdb keeps only in-frame clonotypes and omits some of them. Found here are approximately 110,000 clones, 80% to 90% of them singletons; the top ten hold roughly 17%. The rearrangement links TRBV18 to TRBJ2-1; maybe TRBD1 (6 bases). This TCR was sampled from a person aged 18 to 75 in good health. Sequencing input: blood. CDR3 in amino acids: CASSPPSARGPYNEQFF. CDR3 in DNA: TGTGCCAGCTCACCACCGTCAGCCAGGGGTCCCTACAATGAGCAGTTCTTC.